This T cell receptor (beta chain) was retrieved from a study of T cell repertoires in cytomegalovirus infection. Study overall: Shared public TCR beta signatures pointed to both CMV infection and a matching HLA type.

Regarding the study as a whole: Carriage of CMV together with the relevant HLA was identifiable through cumulative public TCR beta family frequency.

In regard to this clonotype: Its antigen is not identified.

CDR1 is LGHNA, CDR2 YSLEER, per germline. The CDR3 sequence is 21 residues long. The junction had 14 bases not matched to a gene; V was cut back by 0 bases and J by 0 bases. MiXCR, applied by TCRdb to the reads, yields one record per CDR3 protein. The table includes around 330,000 distinct CDR3 sequences, roughly 16% detected once. This TCR came from a human donor in good health (CMV status not recorded). Some clones in this sample may be carry-over from other donors' samples. V is TRBV4-3 and J is TRBJ2-4; 10 bases match TRBD2. The specimen sequenced was PBMCs. Written as DNA, the CDR3 is TGCGCCAGCAGCCAAGAGAGGGGGGCGAGCGGGGGGGCCCTAGCCAAAAACATTCAGTACTTC. It is translated as CASSQERGASGGALAKNIQYF.